This note documents a single T cell receptor (beta chain) sequence. What it binds is unknown. The germline V gene has CDR1 ENHRY and CDR2 SYGVKD. The CDR3 runs 14 residues. Between the trimmed V and J ends, which lost 5 bases and 4 bases, there was a span of 11 bases. The sample is drawn from a study of T cell repertoires in cytomegalovirus infection. TCRdb re-derived calls from the reads in MiXCR, one entry per CDR3 protein. The table has hundreds of thousands of distinct CDR3 sequences, roughly 31% seen once; the top ten hold roughly 12%. The TCR comes from a human donor in good health (CMV status not recorded). Some clones in this sample may be carry-over from other donors' samples. This specimen was cultured CD8+ T cells from PBMCs, taken from culture after CMV antigen stimulation. V gene TRBV10-3 combines with J gene TRBJ2-2, with a weak D call TRBD1 (6 bases). CDR3 bases: TGTGCCATCAGTTCCAGGGGACCCACCGGGGAGCTGTTTTTT. Residues: CAISSRGPTGELFF.